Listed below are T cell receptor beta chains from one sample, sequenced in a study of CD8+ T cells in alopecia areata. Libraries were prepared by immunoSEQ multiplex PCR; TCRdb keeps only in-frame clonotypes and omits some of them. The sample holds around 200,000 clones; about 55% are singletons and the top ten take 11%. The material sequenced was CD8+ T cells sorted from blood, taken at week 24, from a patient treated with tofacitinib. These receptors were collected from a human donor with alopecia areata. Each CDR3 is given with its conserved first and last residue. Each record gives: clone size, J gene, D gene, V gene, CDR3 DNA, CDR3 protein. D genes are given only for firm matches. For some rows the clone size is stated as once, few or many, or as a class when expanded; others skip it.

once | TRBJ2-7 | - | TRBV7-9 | TGTGCCAGCAGCTTCCCCTACGAGCAGTACTTC | CASSFPYEQYF
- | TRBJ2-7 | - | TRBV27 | TGTGCCAGCAGTTTAGGAGGAGGAAAGAACCAGTACTTC | CASSLGGGKNQYF
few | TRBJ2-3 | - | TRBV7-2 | TGTGCCAGCAGCTTTGGCAGCACAGATACGCAGTATTTT | CASSFGSTDTQYF
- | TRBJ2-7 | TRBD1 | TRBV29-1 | TGCAGCGGCCAGGGACAGTCCTACGAGCAGTACTTC | CSGQGQSYEQYF
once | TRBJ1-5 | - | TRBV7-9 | TGTGCCAGCAGCTTTGATAGTCAGCCCCAGCATTTT | CASSFDSQPQHF
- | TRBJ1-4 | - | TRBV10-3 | TGTGCCATCGGGTCGGGCGGACTGAATGAAAAACTGTTTTTT | CAIGSGGLNEKLFF
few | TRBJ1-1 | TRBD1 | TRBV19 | TGTGCCAGTAGGGACAGGGGCACTGAAGCTTTCTTT | CASRDRGTEAFF
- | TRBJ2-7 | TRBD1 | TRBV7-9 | TGTGCCAGCAGCACCCGGGACAGGGGAACGGGCGAGCAGTACTTC | CASSTRDRGTGEQYF
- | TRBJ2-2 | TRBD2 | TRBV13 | TGTGCCAGCAGCCGAGGGACTAGCTACACCGGGGAGCTGTTTTTT | CASSRGTSYTGELFF
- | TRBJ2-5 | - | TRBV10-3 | TGTGCCATCAGTGAACCCCCCGGAGAGACCCAGTACTTC | CAISEPPGETQYF
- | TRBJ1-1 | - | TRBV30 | TGTGCCTGGGGGTGGGGGTCGAACACTGAAGCTTTCTTT | CAWGWGSNTEAFF
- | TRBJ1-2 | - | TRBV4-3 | TGCGCCAGCAGCCAAGACAGGGGCCCTAATGGCTACACCTTC | CASSQDRGPNGYTF
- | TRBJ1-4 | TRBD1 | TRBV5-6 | TGTGCCAGCAGTGCCGGGACAGGTTCCCCAACAGAGGTGTTTTTT | CASSAGTGSPTEVFF
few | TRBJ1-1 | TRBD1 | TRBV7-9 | TGTGCCAGCAGCCCCCCGACCGACAGGGAGGGCACTGAAGCTTTCTTT | CASSPPTDREGTEAFF
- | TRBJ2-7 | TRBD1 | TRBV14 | TGTGCCAGCAGCCCGTGGGACAGGGCCCACGAGCAGTACTTC | CASSPWDRAHEQYF
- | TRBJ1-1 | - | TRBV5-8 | TGTGCCAGCAGCTTTAGGGGGACTGAAGCTTTCTTT | CASSFRGTEAFF
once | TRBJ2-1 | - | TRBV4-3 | TGCGCCAGCAGCCAAGAGAGGGTCGACCCAGAGTTCTTC | CASSQERVDPEFF
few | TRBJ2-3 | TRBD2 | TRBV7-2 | TGTGCCAGCAGCGACTTCCCCGGGACTACCAGCACAGATACGCAGTATTTT | CASSDFPGTTSTDTQYF
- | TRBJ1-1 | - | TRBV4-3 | TGCGCCAGCAGCCAAGATCCCGGCCTGGAGGCTTTCTTT | CASSQDPGLEAFF
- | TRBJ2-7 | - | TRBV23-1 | TGCGCCAGCATCCACGAGCAGTACTTC | CASIHEQYF
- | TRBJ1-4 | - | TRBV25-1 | TGTGCCAGCAGCCAGGGGTTAGCTAATGAAAAACTGTTTTTT | CASSQGLANEKLFF
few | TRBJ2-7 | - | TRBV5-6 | TGTGCCAGCAGCGCCGGGACGCCAGGGGAGCAGTACTTC | CASSAGTPGEQYF
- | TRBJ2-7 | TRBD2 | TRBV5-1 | TGCGCCAGCAGCCAAGCGGGGGCTCTCGAGCAGTACTTC | CASSQAGALEQYF
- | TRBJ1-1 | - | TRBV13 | TGTGCCAGCAGCTTACTCTCTTTCGACACTGAAGCTTTCTTT | CASSLLSFDTEAFF